What follows are 32 T cell receptor beta chains derived from one specimen sequenced in a study of blood T cell repertoires in COVID-19 (dated by TCRdb to 2019 to 2021). The protocol used for the library was the immunoSEQ multiplex PCR assay. TCRdb obtained this table from immuneACCESS and retained in-frame rearrangements with V and J assigned. These tables miss some clones; where compared with another copy, unresolved V genes account for less than half of the shortfall, and the remainder is unexplained. Here the sample has 25,000 to 35,000 clones; more than 70% occur a single time. The ten most abundant clones make up about 7% of the sample. Input material: peripheral blood. These receptors originate from a human donor in a cohort sampled during active COVID-19.

CDR3 in DNA: TGCGCCAGCAGTGAGTTGCGGGAGCGGGTACGGGTTTACTTC. As protein: CASSELRERVRVYF. The chain combines TRBV10-2 with TRBJ2-7, with 7 bases identical to TRBD2. Trimming at V came to 1 base and at J to 13 bases, leaving 13 bases not matched to a gene. Per germline, CDR1 WSHSY and CDR2 SAAADI. The CDR3 length is 14 residues.

This chain connects TRBV18 to TRBJ2-1; 8 nucleotides align to TRBD1. This CDR3 comprises 14 residues. The J segment lost 2 bases and the V segment lost 6 bases, leaving 3 bases of the junction unmatched. Germline assignment: CDR1 KGHSH and CDR2 LQKENI. The CDR3 loop is CASSTGQAYNEQFF. The CDR3 DNA follows: TGTGCCAGCTCCACGGGACAGGCCTACAATGAGCAGTTCTTC.

The chain joins TRBV2 to TRBJ2-2; tentative D call: TRBD2 (6 bases). V dropped 8 bases and J dropped 1 base, with 11 bases sitting between them. Germline V gene data show CDR1 as SNHLY and CDR2 as FYNNEI. There are 14 residues in the CDR3. The CDR3 nucleotides are TGTGCCAGCCGGGACTGGGAGAACACCGGGGAGCTGTTTTTT. It yields the protein CASRDWENTGELFF.

The V and J genes are TRBV12-3 or TRBV12-4 and TRBJ2-1; 11 nucleotides line up with TRBD1. J was trimmed by 12 bases and V by 8 bases; bases with no gene match: 9. The CDR3 extends over 13 amino acids. The CDR3 bases are TGTGCCAGCCGGACAGGGGGCCTCATCGGGCAGTTCTTC. As protein: CASRTGGLIGQFF.

The CDR3 loop reads CASTQTGSYEQYF. CDR3 sequence (DNA): TGTGCCAGCACGCAGACAGGGTCCTACGAGCAGTACTTC. The rearrangement links TRBV6-5 to TRBJ2-7; 7 bases map to TRBD1. J was trimmed by 1 base and V by 7 bases; bases with no gene match: 4. This CDR3 region has 13 residues. Per the germline V gene, CDR1 is MNHEY and CDR2 is SVGAGI.

J is TRBJ2-7 and V is TRBV6-5, with 11 positions matching TRBD2. The CDR3 extends over 15 amino acids. Looked up from germline, CDR1 is MNHEY and CDR2 is SVGAGI. The V and J ends lost 7 bases and 7 bases, in that order; junction bases with no gene match: 12. CDR3 loop: CASTLGLAGGGEQYF. In DNA form, the CDR3 reads TGTGCCAGCACCCTCGGGCTAGCGGGAGGTGGTGAGCAGTACTTC.

V usage is TRBV11-1 and J usage is TRBJ2-1; TRBD1 aligns across 9 bases. In germline, CDR1 is SGHAT, CDR2 FQDESV (reference sequence). The CDR3 runs to 14 residues. V was pared by 5 bases and J by 5 bases, with 4 bases of the junction left unmatched. The CDR3 DNA sequence: TGTGCCAGCAGCCCGCACAGGGGGCACAATGAGCAGTTCTTC. This codes for CASSPHRGHNEQFF.

The chain carries TRBV29-1 and TRBJ1-5; maybe TRBD1 (5 bases). This CDR3 is 12 amino acids long. Germline V gene sequence: CDR1 SQVTM, CDR2 ANQGSEA. V lost 1 base and J 8 bases, leaving 9 bases between the germline ends. The CDR3 is CSVEVGGEPQHF. CDR3 bases: TGCAGCGTTGAAGTTGGGGGGGAGCCCCAGCATTTT.

This clone occurred once. This chain uses TRBV30 with TRBJ2-5; D not certain. CDR3 size: 13 residues. Per the germline V gene, CDR1 is GTSNPN and CDR2 is SVGIG (reference sequence). V lost 1 base and J 2 bases, leaving 8 bases between the germline ends. Here the CDR3 reads CAWSGGRQETQYF. CDR3 in DNA: TGTGCCTGGAGTGGCGGCAGACAAGAGACCCAGTACTTC.

This rearrangement joins TRBV19 to TRBJ2-7, with a possible D match to TRBD1 (6 bases). V was trimmed by 8 bases and J by 5 bases, leaving 22 bases between them. Germline CDR1 is LNHDA and CDR2 is SQIVND (reference sequence). The CDR3 spans 15 residues. The CDR3 nucleotides are TGTGCCAGTGCCGACATCTCCGGACAGATCCACGAGCAGTACTTC. Its protein is CASADISGQIHEQYF.

This clone was seen just once. The chain uses TRBV7-3 and TRBJ2-1; a weak D match, TRBD2 (6 bases). Trimming stripped 2 bases from V and 5 bases from J, with 13 bases between. Germline V gene data show CDR1 as SGHTA and CDR2 as FQGTGA. The CDR3 runs 15 residues. Here the CDR3 DNA reads TGTGCCAGCAGCTTAGGGCGGGAATGGGACAATGAGCAGTTCTTC. As protein: CASSLGREWDNEQFF.

This chain links TRBV7-3 with TRBJ2-3, with TRBD1 matching 8 bases. The CDR3 has 15 amino acids. Germline CDR1 reads SGHTA; CDR2 reads FQGTGA. Germline trimming cut 2 bases from V and 1 base from J; bases unmatched to any gene: 2. CDR3 in DNA: TGTGCCAGCAGCTTAGTGGGACAGGGCACAGATACGCAGTATTTT. This translates into CASSLVGQGTDTQYF.

The rearrangement uses TRBV11-2 and TRBJ2-2; 8 nucleotides match TRBD1. The V gene end was trimmed by 4 bases and the J gene end by 4 bases; junction bases not matched to a gene: 2. The V gene's germline CDR1 is SGHAT and CDR2 FQNNGV. The CDR3 length is 14 residues. The CDR3 DNA sequence: TGTGCCAGCAGCTCGCAGGGGGCCACCGGGGAGCTGTTTTTT. It encodes CASSSQGATGELFF.

J is TRBJ2-2 and V is TRBV7-3, with a weak D call TRBD1 (5 bases). CDR1 is SGHTA, CDR2 FQGTGA, per germline. Trimming cost V 4 bases and J 5 bases, with 17 bases left between them. The CDR3 loop spans 16 amino acids. Here the CDR3 reads CASSSLGQGNTGELFF. Here the CDR3 DNA reads TGTGCCAGCAGCTCCCTGGGGCAGGGAAATACCGGGGAGCTGTTTTTT.

The chain is built from TRBV28 and TRBJ2-2; 9 nucleotides align to TRBD1. This CDR3 has 16 amino acids. The ends lost 9 bases at V and 1 base at J; junction bases unmatched: 9. Germline values: CDR1 MDHEN, CDR2 SYDVKM. CDR3 bases: TGTGCCAGTACCAGTCCGACAGGGGGGAACACCGGGGAGCTGTTTTTT. This sequence encodes CASTSPTGGNTGELFF.

This sequence joins TRBV28 and TRBJ2-3, with D unresolved. Per the germline V gene, CDR1 is MDHEN and CDR2 is SYDVKM. Between the trimmed V and J ends, which lost 7 bases and 4 bases, there was a span of 9 bases. There are 12 residues in the CDR3. The CDR3 DNA reads as TGTGCCAGCACCCCTAGTTCAGATACGCAGTATTTT. As protein: CASTPSSDTQYF.

This clone was seen once. The V and J genes are TRBV4-1 and TRBJ1-1; 11 nucleotides line up with TRBD1. V was pared by 3 bases and J by 6 bases, with 9 bases of the junction left unmatched. The CDR3 length is 16 residues. Looked up from germline, CDR1 is MGHRA and CDR2 is YSYEKL. The CDR3 nucleotides read TGCGCCAGCAGCCATACCTGGACAGGGGGCTTCCCTGAAGCTTTCTTT. Residues: CASSHTWTGGFPEAFF.

This chain uses TRBV4-1 with TRBJ1-1, with D possibly being TRBD1 (5 bases). V was shortened by 2 bases and J by 1 base, with 14 bases between the two germline ends. Germline assignment: CDR1 MGHRA and CDR2 YSYEKL. CDR3 length equals 16 residues. CDR3 sequence: CASSQQQGGRNTEAFF. The DNA of the CDR3 is TGCGCCAGCAGCCAACAGCAGGGCGGCCGGAACACTGAAGCTTTCTTT.

This chain connects TRBV11-2 to TRBJ2-7; TRBD1 aligns across 8 bases. The ends lost 4 bases at V and 2 bases at J; junction bases unmatched: 4. From germline, CDR1 is SGHAT and CDR2 FQNNGV. This CDR3 has 14 residues. This CDR3 reads CASSSDRDPYEQYF. CDR3 coding DNA: TGTGCCAGCAGCTCGGACAGGGACCCCTACGAGCAGTACTTC.

This chain joins TRBV9 and TRBJ2-7; 12 bases map to TRBD2. Losses at the gene ends were 4 bases for V and 7 bases for J; bases not matched to a gene: 18. This CDR3 has 18 amino acids. Germline loops: CDR1 SGDLS, CDR2 YYNGEE. CDR3 protein: CASSPRGLAGSGSGEQYF. The CDR3 nucleotides read TGTGCCAGCAGCCCGAGAGGACTAGCGGGATCCGGTTCGGGGGAGCAGTACTTC.

The V call is TRBV5-1, the J call TRBJ2-4; 7 nucleotides line up with TRBD2. The CDR3 is made up of 15 amino acids. CDR1 is SGHRS and CDR2 is YFSETQ in the germline V gene. Unmatched junction bases numbered 8, after V lost 1 base and J lost 7 bases. The CDR3 spells CASSLLGRGENIQYF. The CDR3 DNA is TGCGCCAGCAGCTTGCTGGGACGGGGGGAGAACATTCAGTACTTC.

Relative to its sample, this clone is medium-sized. Other nucleotide sequences from this sample produce the same CDR3. The V call is TRBV28, the J call TRBJ1-2, with TRBD1 as a possible D gene (6 bases). V was clipped by 6 bases and J by 6 bases, with 26 bases between them. CDR1 is MDHEN and CDR2 is SYDVKM in the germline V gene. The CDR3 runs to 17 residues. The chain's CDR3 is CASSESLPGGGGNGYTF. The CDR3 DNA reads as TGTGCCAGCAGCGAAAGCCTACCCGGGGGCGGGGGGAATGGCTACACCTTC.

This chain uses TRBV29-1 with TRBJ1-4; 9 nucleotides match TRBD1. Trimming cost V 5 bases and J 3 bases; bases outside gene matches: 7. Germline values: CDR1 SQVTM, CDR2 ANQGSEA. The CDR3 has 15 amino acids. The DNA of the CDR3 is TGCAGCGTTAACCGACAGGGGGAACCTAATGAAAAACTGTTTTTT. Protein sequence: CSVNRQGEPNEKLFF.

The chain has TRBV12-3 or TRBV12-4 and TRBJ2-4, with no clear D. Trimming took off 1 base at V and 7 bases at J, with 8 bases between the two ends. The CDR3 totals 13 residues. The CDR3 spells CASSLGGANIQYF. In nucleotides, the CDR3 is TGTGCCAGCAGTTTAGGCGGAGCTAACATTCAGTACTTC.

The chain is built from TRBV30 and TRBJ2-2; 9 nucleotides align to TRBD2. The germline V gene has CDR1 GTSNPN and CDR2 SVGIG (reference sequence). V lost 3 bases, J lost 7 bases, and 6 bases stayed unmatched. The CDR3 covers 14 residues. CDR3 region: CAWSTGLAVGELFF. As DNA, the CDR3 is TGTGCCTGGAGCACGGGACTAGCCGTCGGGGAGCTGTTTTTT.

The CDR3 is CASSELAGGQVYF. The CDR3 region has the DNA TGTGCCAGCAGCGAACTAGCGGGAGGGCAGGTGTACTTC. This rearrangement joins TRBV7-8 to TRBJ2-7; 13 bases fit TRBD2. Germline V gene lookup returns CDR1 SGHVS and CDR2 FQNEAQ. V shed 5 bases, J shed 12 bases, and the junction held 7 bases outside the gene matches. CDR3 length equals 13 residues.

This chain joins TRBV5-1 and TRBJ1-1; D is unclear. V was pared by 3 bases and J by 0 bases, with 12 bases between. CDR3 length: 15 residues. Germline V gene sequence: CDR1 SGHRS, CDR2 YFSETQ. The CDR3 protein is CASSSSGSVNTEAFF. Written as DNA, the CDR3 is TGCGCCAGCAGCTCCAGCGGATCAGTGAACACTGAAGCTTTCTTT. Combining the CDR3 with reference TRBV5-1 and TRBJ1-1 gives the whole variable domain KAGVTQTPRYLIKTRGQQVTLSCSPISGHRSVSWYQQTPGQGLQFLFEYFSETQRNKGNFPGRFSGRQFSNSRSEMNVSTLELGDSALYLCASSSSGSVNTEAFFGQGTRLTVV.

The gene calls are TRBV10-3 and TRBJ1-1; 9 bases map to TRBD1. Germline CDR1 is ENHRY and CDR2 is SYGVKD. V lost 11 bases to trimming and J lost 5 bases; unmatched junction nucleotides: 9. CDR3 length: 13 amino acids. CDR3 sequence reads: CASRQGVGTEAFF. The CDR3 DNA reads as TGTGCCTCTAGACAGGGGGTGGGAACTGAAGCTTTCTTT.

The CDR3 reads CASSLPNRGVAGELFF. The CDR3 DNA reads as TGTGCCAGCAGCCTCCCTAACAGGGGGGTCGCCGGGGAGCTGTTTTTT. The chain combines TRBV5-5 with TRBJ2-2; 8 positions agree with TRBD1. The V gene's germline CDR1 is SGHKS and CDR2 YYEKEE (reference sequence). The CDR3 covers 16 residues. V lost 4 bases, J lost 6 bases, and 11 bases stayed unmatched.

A few counts support this clone. The J gene is TRBJ1-6, the V gene TRBV14; no reliable D call. This CDR3 spans 13 amino acids. From germline, CDR1 is SGHDN and CDR2 FVKESK. V was trimmed by 3 bases and J by 10 bases, leaving 10 bases between them. Here the CDR3 DNA reads TGTGCCAGCAGCCAGGGAGTCTGGTCACCCCTCCACTTT. Amino acids: CASSQGVWSPLHF.

V usage is TRBV5-1 and J usage is TRBJ2-5; TRBD1 aligns across 7 bases. V trimming: 2 bases; J trimming: 4 bases; junction bases outside the gene matches: 11. Germline V gene data show CDR1 as SGHRS and CDR2 as YFSETQ. The CDR3 is made up of 16 amino acids. The CDR3 DNA follows: TGCGCCAGCAGCTTTCTGGGACAGAGACGCGTAGAGACCCAGTACTTC. Translating gives CASSFLGQRRVETQYF.

The chain employs TRBV6-5 and TRBJ2-7; possible D gene TRBD1, 6 bases. V lost 8 bases, J lost 1 base, and 12 bases lay in between. Germline-derived CDR1 and CDR2 are MNHEY and SVGAGI. The CDR3 runs 13 residues. The CDR3 protein is CASHATGSYEQYF. CDR3 nucleotide sequence: TGTGCCAGCCATGCGACAGGTTCCTACGAGCAGTACTTC.